A selection of T cell receptor beta chains follows, all from one sample in a study of molecular identifiers for immune sequencing clone quantification. TCRdb used MiXCR to reprocess the PCR reads, holding one entry per CDR3 protein. The sample has some 89,000 distinct CDR3 sequences; about 24% are singletons. The sequenced sample consisted of naive CD8+ T cells from blood, with Jurkat cell RNA spiked in. The receptors derive from a human donor in good health. Some libraries in this study had Jurkat cell RNA spiked in. CDR3s leave out the opening cysteine and the closing phenylalanine or tryptophan.

J gene	V gene	CDR3 protein
TRBJ2-5	TRBV7-2	ASSRDGGQETQY
TRBJ1-1	TRBV7-9	ASSFLQGAEAF
TRBJ2-1	TRBV20-1	SARAPQAASSYNEQF
TRBJ1-1	TRBV5-1	ASSPFSGHTEAF
TRBJ2-5	TRBV5-6	ASSLAEGGQETQY
TRBJ1-3	TRBV19	ASSIVLDGNTIY
TRBJ2-7	TRBV7-2	ASSPVGALNEQY
TRBJ2-7	TRBV5-4	ASSLFRDNHYEQY
TRBJ1-1	TRBV6-5	ASSMLPTPGGGNTEAF
TRBJ1-3	TRBV2	ASTAPGLVLRNTIY
TRBJ1-1	TRBV6-1	ASSDKEGFTEAF
TRBJ2-3	TRBV7-9	ASSLASGGADTQY
TRBJ2-7	TRBV5-1	ASSLGDRHEQY
TRBJ2-7	TRBV6-5	ASSYSASGLSYEQY
TRBJ2-3	TRBV6-5	ASSSLAGGLYDTQY
TRBJ1-1	TRBV27	ASSLGGAGDTEAF
TRBJ2-3	TRBV12-3/TRBV12-4	ASSPWPGTRADTQY